This TCR beta chain was captured by sequencing in a study of T cells in Graves' hyperthyroidism and ophthalmopathy. This clonotype occurred a few times. The CDR3 loop spans 15 amino acids. V shed 0 bases and J shed 6 bases, with 13 bases lying between them. CDR1 and CDR2 from the germline V gene are SGDLS and YYNGEE. The CDR3 regions of TCR beta were amplified from RNA transcripts. The HTBI set primed first-round TCR CDR3 RT-PCR. Using its own MiXCR run on the multiplex PCR reads, TCRdb lists one record per CDR3 protein. The sample lists 350,000 to 450,000 distinct CDR3 sequences; roughly 15% were seen once.

Specimen: blood. This TCR came from a woman aged 25 to 39 with Graves' hyperthyroidism that later progressed to Graves' ophthalmopathy. V gene TRBV9 combines with J gene TRBJ1-5, with D possibly TRBD1 on 6 matching bases. The CDR3 protein is CASSVGPGGGQPQHF. The CDR3 DNA is TGTGCCAGCAGCGTAGGCCCTGGAGGGGGTCAGCCCCAGCATTTT.